Presented here are 5 T cell receptor beta chains from one specimen sequenced in a study of T cell repertoires in cytomegalovirus infection. From the reads, TCRdb called clonotypes with MiXCR, one entry per CDR3 protein. This sample has about 110,000 distinct CDR3 sequences, with roughly 39% found just once. No antigens are known for them. This sample comprised CD8+ T cells from cultured PBMCs, obtained from culture after CMV antigen stimulation. These TCRs come from a human donor in good health (CMV status not recorded). Some clones in this sample may be carry-over from other donors' samples.

V and J are TRBV19 and TRBJ1-1; D possibly corresponds to TRBD1 (5 bases). V was trimmed by 7 bases and J by 0 bases, leaving 12 bases between them. The CDR3 loop spans 14 amino acids. Germline V gives CDR1 LNHDA, CDR2 SQIVND (reference sequence). CDR3 in amino acids: CASIDSRMNTEAFF. CDR3 nucleotide sequence: TGTGCCAGTATAGACAGTCGCATGAACACTGAAGCTTTCTTT.

The chain is built from TRBV27 and TRBJ2-7; a possible D gene is TRBD1 (5 bases). V lost 3 bases, J lost 4 bases, and 10 bases lay in between. Germline-derived CDR1 and CDR2 are MNHEY and SMNVEV (reference sequence). This CDR3 region has 13 residues. CDR3 protein: CASSFTKGYEQYF. The CDR3 DNA reads TGTGCCAGCAGTTTTACAAAGGGGTACGAGCAGTACTTC.

This clonotype was seen a handful of times. The chain carries TRBV7-8 and TRBJ1-4; D perhaps matches TRBD1 (6 bases). V lost 0 bases, J lost 6 bases, and 17 bases lay in between. The CDR3 is 17 residues long. Per germline, CDR1 SGHVS and CDR2 FQNEAQ. CDR3 nucleotide sequence: TGTGCCAGCAGCTTAGCGGGTGGACAGACGGCCTATGAAAAACTGTTTTTT. Protein: CASSLAGGQTAYEKLFF.

The CDR3 nucleotides are TGTGCCAGCAGCCTGGGGACTAGCGGGGGGACGTCAGATACGCAGTATTTT. Encoded protein: CASSLGTSGGTSDTQYF. V is TRBV5-3 and J is TRBJ2-3; the match to TRBD2 covers 15 bases. TRBV5-3 is labeled an ORF, and its function is uncertain. The CDR3 consists of 17 residues. Trimming at V came to 8 bases and at J to 4 bases, leaving 11 bases not matched to a gene.

This clonotype has just a few counts. The chain combines TRBV12-3 or TRBV12-4 with TRBJ1-1, with D maybe TRBD1 (6 bases). This CDR3 contains 13 residues. Trimming left V 7 bases short and J 5 bases short, with 14 bases between. DNA of the CDR3: TGTGCCAGCACCCGCGGGGGCGCGACTGAAGCTTTCTTT. It translates to CASTRGGATEAFF.